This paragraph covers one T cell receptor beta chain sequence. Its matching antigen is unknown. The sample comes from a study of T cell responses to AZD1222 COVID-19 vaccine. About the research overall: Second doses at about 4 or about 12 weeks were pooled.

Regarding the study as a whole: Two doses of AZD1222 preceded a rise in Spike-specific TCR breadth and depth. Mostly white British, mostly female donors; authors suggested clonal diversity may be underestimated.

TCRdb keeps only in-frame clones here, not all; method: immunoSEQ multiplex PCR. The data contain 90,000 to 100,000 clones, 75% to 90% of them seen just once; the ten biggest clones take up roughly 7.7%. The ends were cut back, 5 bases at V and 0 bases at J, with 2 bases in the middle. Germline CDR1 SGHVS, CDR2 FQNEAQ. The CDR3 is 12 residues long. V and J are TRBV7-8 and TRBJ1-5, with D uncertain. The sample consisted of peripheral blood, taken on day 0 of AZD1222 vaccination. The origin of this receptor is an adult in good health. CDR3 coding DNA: TGTGCCAGCAGCCCTAGCAATCAGCCCCAGCATTTT. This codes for CASSPSNQPQHF.